Below are 5 T cell receptor beta chains sequenced from a single sample in a study of control samples from healthy donors and cancer patients (dated by TCRdb to the early 2020s). The protocol used for the library was the immunoSEQ multiplex PCR assay. TCRdb carries this immuneACCESS record with in-frame sequences only. Its versions omit some clonotypes, under half of them owing to an unresolved V gene in the studies checked, with the rest unexplained. This sample is represented by over 150,000 clones; approximately 91% of them were singletons. Of the sample, around 2% is held by the ten largest clones. The specimen sequenced was blood. Receptor source: a woman between 40 and 50 years old in good health.

This clone was seen a single time. J is TRBJ2-7 and V is TRBV18; no reliable D call. The CDR3 is 13 amino acids. CDR1 and CDR2 from the germline V gene are KGHSH and LQKENI. V lost 4 bases, J lost 2 bases, and 9 bases lay in between. As DNA, the CDR3 is TGTGCCAGCTCACACTATTTAACCTACGAGCAGTACTTC. Translated: CASSHYLTYEQYF. The variable domain in full, completed from reference TRBV18 and TRBJ2-7, reads NAGVMQNPRHLVRRRGQEARLRCSPMKGHSHVYWYRQLPEEGLKFMVYLQKENIIDESGMPKERFSAEFPKEGPSILRIQQVVRGDSAAYFCASSHYLTYEQYFGPGTRLTVT.

The chain couples TRBV5-5 to TRBJ1-2; D remains ambiguous. Between the trimmed V and J ends, which lost 0 bases and 2 bases, there was a span of 8 bases. Per germline, CDR1 SGHKS and CDR2 YYEKEE (reference sequence). The CDR3 is 14 amino acids. The CDR3 nucleotides are TGTGCCAGCAGCTTGGGTCCTATCAACTATGGCTACACCTTC. Translated: CASSLGPINYGYTF.

V is TRBV6-1 and J is TRBJ2-2; D call uncertain. This CDR3 is built from 19 residues. CDR1 and CDR2 from the germline V gene are MNHNS and SASEGT. Trimming removed 3 bases from V and 0 bases from J, with 20 bases in between. The CDR3 region has the DNA TGTGCCAGCAGTGATCTAATGTACCAGAAACGATCGAACACCGGGGAGCTGTTTTTT. Amino acids: CASSDLMYQKRSNTGELFF.

The chain uses TRBV10-3 and TRBJ1-1; 8 nucleotides match TRBD1. Losses at the gene ends were 3 bases for V and 4 bases for J; bases not matched to a gene: 7. This CDR3 contains 15 residues. The V gene's germline CDR1 is ENHRY and CDR2 SYGVKD. The DNA for the CDR3 is TGTGCCATCAGTGATCCGACAGGGGTAGTCACTGAAGCTTTCTTT. Its protein is CAISDPTGVVTEAFF.

V is TRBV6-1 and J is TRBJ1-3, with 7 nucleotides matching TRBD1. The CDR3 is 17 residues long. Germline V gene sequence: CDR1 MNHNS, CDR2 SASEGT. Losses at the gene ends were 4 bases for V and 0 bases for J; bases not matched to a gene: 9. CDR3 residues: CASSGMDRRISGNTIYF. The CDR3 bases are TGTGCCAGCAGTGGGATGGACAGGCGGATCTCTGGAAACACCATATATTTT.